This T cell receptor (beta chain) was recovered during a study of cytomegalovirus exposure and HLA in healthy donors. As for the study in general: Of all 360 or so donors who were genotyped, about 80% belonged to the Caucasian-associated ancestry cluster.

Study-level points and caveats: Usually a TCR sequence was rare, but some public TCRs were found in many donors. Common viral pathogens seemed to be connected with several of the most significant clusters, according to a later analysis.

Both 60 Vbeta primers and 13 Jbeta primers went into the PCR. Measured with immunoSEQ multiplex PCR; TCRdb has only the in-frame clones, and not every one. The profile shows fewer than 250,000 clones, roughly 86% of them singletons. Of note for this clone: The target antigen is unknown.

The CDR3 has 16 residues. Germline V gene data show CDR1 as PRHDT and CDR2 as FYEKMQ (reference sequence). The V gene end was trimmed by 5 bases and the J gene end by 1 base; junction bases not matched to a gene: 7. The material sequenced was PBMCs. The origin of this receptor is a man aged 40-49 years in good health and CMV-seropositive. The chain joins TRBV13 to TRBJ2-3; TRBD2 aligns across 9 bases. The CDR3 reads CASSPRLAVGTDTQYF. The CDR3 region has the DNA TGTGCCAGCAGCCCTAGACTAGCGGTCGGCACAGATACGCAGTATTTT.